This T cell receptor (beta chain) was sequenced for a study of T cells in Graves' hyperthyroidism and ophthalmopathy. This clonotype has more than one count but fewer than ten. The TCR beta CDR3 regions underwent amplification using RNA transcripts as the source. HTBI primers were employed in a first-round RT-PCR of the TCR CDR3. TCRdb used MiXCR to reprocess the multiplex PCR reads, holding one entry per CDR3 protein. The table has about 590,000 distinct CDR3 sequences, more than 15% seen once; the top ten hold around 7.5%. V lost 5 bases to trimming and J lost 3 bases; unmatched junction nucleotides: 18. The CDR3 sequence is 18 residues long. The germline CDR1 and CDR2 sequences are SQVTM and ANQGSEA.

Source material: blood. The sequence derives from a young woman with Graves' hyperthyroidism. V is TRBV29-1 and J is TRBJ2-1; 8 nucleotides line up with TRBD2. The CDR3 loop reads CSVKRSYGGEEGYNEQFF. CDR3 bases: TGCAGCGTTAAGCGTTCCTACGGGGGGGAAGAAGGCTACAATGAGCAGTTCTTC.